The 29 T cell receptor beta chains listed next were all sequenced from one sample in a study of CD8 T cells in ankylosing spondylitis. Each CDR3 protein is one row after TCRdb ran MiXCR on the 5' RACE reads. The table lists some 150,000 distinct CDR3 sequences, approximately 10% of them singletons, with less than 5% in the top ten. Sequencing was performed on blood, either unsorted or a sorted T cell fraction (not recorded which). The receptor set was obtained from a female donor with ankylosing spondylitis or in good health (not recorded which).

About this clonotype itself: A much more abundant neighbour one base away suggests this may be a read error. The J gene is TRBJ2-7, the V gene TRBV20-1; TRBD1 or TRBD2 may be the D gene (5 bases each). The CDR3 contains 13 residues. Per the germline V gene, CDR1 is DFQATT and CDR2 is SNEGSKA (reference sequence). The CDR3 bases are TGCAGTGCTAGAGGAGGGGAGTCCTGCGAGCAGTACTTC. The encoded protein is CSARGGESCEQYF.

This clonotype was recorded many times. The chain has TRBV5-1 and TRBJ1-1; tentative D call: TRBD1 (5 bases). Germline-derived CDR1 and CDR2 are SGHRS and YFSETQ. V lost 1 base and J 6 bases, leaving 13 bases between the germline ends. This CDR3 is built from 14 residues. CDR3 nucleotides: TGCGCCAGCAGCTTGAGTGGGGCTGTCTCTGAAGCTTTCTTT. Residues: CASSLSGAVSEAFF.

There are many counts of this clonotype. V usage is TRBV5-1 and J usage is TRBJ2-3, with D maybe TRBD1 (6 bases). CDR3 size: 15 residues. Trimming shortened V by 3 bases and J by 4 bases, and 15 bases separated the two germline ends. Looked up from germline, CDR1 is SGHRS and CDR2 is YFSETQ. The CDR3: CASSWGSEGADTQYF. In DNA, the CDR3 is TGCGCCAGCAGCTGGGGGTCCGAGGGGGCAGATACGCAGTATTTT.

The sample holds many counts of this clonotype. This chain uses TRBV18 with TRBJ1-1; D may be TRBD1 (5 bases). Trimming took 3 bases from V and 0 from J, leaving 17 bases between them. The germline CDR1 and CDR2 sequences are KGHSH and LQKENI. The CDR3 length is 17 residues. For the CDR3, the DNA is TGTGCCAGCTCACCCCTGAAGGGGACGGTGATGAACACTGAAGCTTTCTTT. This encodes CASSPLKGTVMNTEAFF. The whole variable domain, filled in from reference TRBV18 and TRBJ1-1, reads NAGVMQNPRHLVRRRGQEARLRCSPMKGHSHVYWYRQLPEEGLKFMVYLQKENIIDESGMPKERFSAEFPKEGPSILRIQQVVRGDSAAYFCASSPLKGTVMNTEAFFGQGTRLTVV.

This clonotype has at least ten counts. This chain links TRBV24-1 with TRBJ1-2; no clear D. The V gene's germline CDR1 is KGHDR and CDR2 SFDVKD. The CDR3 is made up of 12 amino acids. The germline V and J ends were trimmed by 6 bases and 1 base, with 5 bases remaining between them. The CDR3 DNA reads TGTGCCACCAGTAGTGTTAACTATGGCTACACCTTC. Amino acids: CATSSVNYGYTF.

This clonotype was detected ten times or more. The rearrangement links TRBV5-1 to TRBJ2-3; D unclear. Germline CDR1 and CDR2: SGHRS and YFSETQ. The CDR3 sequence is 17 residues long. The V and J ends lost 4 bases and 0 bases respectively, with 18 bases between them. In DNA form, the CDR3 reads TGCGCCAGCAGCCCGCGAACCAGGTCCGACAGCACAGATACGCAGTATTTT. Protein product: CASSPRTRSDSTDTQYF.

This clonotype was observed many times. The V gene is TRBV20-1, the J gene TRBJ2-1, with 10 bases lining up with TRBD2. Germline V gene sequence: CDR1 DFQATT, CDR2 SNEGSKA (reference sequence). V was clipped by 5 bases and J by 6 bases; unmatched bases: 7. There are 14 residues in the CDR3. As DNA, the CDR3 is TGCAGTGCTGGCACTAGCGGGAATATCAATGAGCAGTTCTTC. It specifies CSAGTSGNINEQFF.

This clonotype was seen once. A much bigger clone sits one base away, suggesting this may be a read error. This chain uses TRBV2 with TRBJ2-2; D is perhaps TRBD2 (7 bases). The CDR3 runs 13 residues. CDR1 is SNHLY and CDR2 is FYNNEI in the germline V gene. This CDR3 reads CASSTGGAGELVF. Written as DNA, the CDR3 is TGTGCCAGCAGCACTGGGGGGGCCGGGGAGCTGGTTTTT.

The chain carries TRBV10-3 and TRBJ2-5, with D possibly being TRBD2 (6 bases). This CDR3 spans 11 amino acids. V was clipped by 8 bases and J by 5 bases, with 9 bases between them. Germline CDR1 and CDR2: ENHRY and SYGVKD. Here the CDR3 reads CAILRGETQYF. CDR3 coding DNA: TGTGCCATCCTCCGGGGGGAGACCCAGTACTTC.

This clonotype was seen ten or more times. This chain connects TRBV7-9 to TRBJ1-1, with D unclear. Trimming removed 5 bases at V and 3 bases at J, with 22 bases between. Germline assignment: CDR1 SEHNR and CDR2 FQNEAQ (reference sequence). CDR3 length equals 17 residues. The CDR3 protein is CASSPRFLGSLDTEAFF. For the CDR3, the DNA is TGTGCCAGCAGCCCCCGGTTTTTGGGCTCCTTGGACACTGAAGCTTTCTTT.

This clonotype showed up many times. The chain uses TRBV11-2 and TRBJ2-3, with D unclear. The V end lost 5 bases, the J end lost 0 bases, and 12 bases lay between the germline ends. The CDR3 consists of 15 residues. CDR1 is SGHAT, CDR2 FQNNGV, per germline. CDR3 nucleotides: TGTGCCAGCAGCCCTGCCCTGGACAGCACAGATACGCAGTATTTT. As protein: CASSPALDSTDTQYF.

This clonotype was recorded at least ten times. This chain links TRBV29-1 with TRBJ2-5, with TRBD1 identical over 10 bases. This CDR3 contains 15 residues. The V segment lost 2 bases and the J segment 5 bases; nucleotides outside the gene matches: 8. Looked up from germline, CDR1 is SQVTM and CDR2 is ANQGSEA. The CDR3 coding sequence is TGCAGCGTTGAACACCGGACAGGGGGGGGGGAGACCCAGTACTTC. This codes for CSVEHRTGGGETQYF.

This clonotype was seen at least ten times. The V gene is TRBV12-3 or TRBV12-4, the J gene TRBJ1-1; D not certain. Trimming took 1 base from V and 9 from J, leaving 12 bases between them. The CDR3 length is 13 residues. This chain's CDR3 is CASSLDRSRQAFF. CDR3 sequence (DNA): TGTGCCAGCAGTTTAGATCGGTCTAGACAAGCTTTCTTT.

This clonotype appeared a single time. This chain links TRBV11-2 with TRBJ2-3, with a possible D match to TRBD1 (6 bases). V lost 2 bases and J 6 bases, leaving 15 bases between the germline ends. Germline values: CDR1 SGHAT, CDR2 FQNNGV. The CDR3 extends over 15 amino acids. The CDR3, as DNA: TGTGCCAGCAGCTTAAGGGGACATGATGCCGATACGCAGTATTTT. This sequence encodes CASSLRGHDADTQYF.

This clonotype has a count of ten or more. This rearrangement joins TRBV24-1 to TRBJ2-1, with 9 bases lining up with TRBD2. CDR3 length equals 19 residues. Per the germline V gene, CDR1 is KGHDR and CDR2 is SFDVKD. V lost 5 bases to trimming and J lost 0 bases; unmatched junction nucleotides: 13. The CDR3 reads CATSVGGLAGLASYNEQFF. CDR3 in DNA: TGTGCCACCAGTGTAGGAGGCCTAGCGGGACTCGCCTCCTACAATGAGCAGTTCTTC.

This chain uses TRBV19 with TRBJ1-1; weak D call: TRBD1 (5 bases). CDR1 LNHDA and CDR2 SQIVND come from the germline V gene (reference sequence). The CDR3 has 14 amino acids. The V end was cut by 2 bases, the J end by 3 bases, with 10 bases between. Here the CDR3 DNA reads TGTGCCAGTAGTATACGGGGGTCGGACACTGAAGCTTTCTTT. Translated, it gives CASSIRGSDTEAFF. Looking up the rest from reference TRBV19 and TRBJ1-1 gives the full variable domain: DGGITQSPKYLFRKEGQNVTLSCEQNLNHDAMYWYRQDPGQGLRLIYYSQIVNDFQKGDIAEGYSVSREKKESFPLTVTSAQKNPTAFYLCASSIRGSDTEAFFGQGTRLTVV.

CDR3 sequence (DNA): TGTGCCAGCAGCGAGGCGATTAACTATGGCTACACCTTC. This translates into CASSEAINYGYTF. This chain connects TRBV3-1 to TRBJ1-2, with D unclear. Trimming left V 5 bases short and J 1 base short, with 8 bases between. The CDR3 extends over 13 amino acids. In germline, CDR1 is LGHDT, CDR2 YNNKEL (reference sequence).

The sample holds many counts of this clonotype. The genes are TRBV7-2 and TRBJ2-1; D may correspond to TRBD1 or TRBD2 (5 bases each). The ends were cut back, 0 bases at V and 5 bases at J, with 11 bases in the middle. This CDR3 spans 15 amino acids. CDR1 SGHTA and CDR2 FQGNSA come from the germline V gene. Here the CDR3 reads CASSLAHRDDNEQFF. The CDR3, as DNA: TGTGCCAGCAGCTTAGCGCATCGGGACGACAATGAGCAGTTCTTC. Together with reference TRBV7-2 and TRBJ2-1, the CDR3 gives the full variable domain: GAGVSQSPSNKVTEKGKDVELRCDPISGHTALYWYRQSLGQGLEFLIYFQGNSAPDKSGLPSDRFSAERTGGSVSTLTIQRTQQEDSAVYLCASSLAHRDDNEQFFGPGTRLTVL.

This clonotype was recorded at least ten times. In DNA, the CDR3 is TGTGCCAGCGCCCCCGCCTTAAGTTCCTATGACCTCTACGAGCAGTACTTC. Protein sequence: CASAPALSSYDLYEQYF. The chain uses TRBV5-5 and TRBJ2-7; D gene uncertain. Trimming left V 7 bases short and J 3 bases short, with 26 bases between. This CDR3 region has 17 residues. CDR1 and CDR2 from the germline V gene are SGHKS and YYEKEE (reference sequence).

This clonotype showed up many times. The CDR3 here is CASSHEVGLLREQYF. The CDR3 bases are TGTGCCAGCAGCCATGAAGTCGGACTTCTTCGCGAGCAGTACTTC. The chain employs TRBV3-1 and TRBJ2-7; a possible D gene is TRBD2 (5 bases). The CDR3 is made up of 15 amino acids. Germline lookup yields CDR1 LGHDT and CDR2 YNNKEL (reference sequence). V gave up 3 bases and J gave up 6 bases, with 18 bases separating them.

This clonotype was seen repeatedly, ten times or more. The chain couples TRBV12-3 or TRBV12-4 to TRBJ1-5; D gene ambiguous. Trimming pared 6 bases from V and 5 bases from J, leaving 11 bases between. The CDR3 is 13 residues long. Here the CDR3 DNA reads TGTGCCAGCAGCCGCCCCTTCGATCAGCCCCAGCATTTT. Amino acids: CASSRPFDQPQHF.

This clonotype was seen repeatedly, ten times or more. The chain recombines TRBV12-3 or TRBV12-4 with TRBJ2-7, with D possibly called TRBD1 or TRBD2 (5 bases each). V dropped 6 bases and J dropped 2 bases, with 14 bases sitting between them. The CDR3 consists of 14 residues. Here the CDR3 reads CASSFGTLTYEQYF. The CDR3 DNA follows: TGTGCCAGCAGCTTCGGGACCCTTACCTACGAGCAGTACTTC.

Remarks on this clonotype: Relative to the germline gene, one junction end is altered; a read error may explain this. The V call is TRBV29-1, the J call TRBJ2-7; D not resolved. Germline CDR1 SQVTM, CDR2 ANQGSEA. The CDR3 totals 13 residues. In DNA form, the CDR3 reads TGCAGCGTTGAAGCCTCGAGCTCCTACGGGCAGTACTTC. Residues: CSVEASSSYGQYF.

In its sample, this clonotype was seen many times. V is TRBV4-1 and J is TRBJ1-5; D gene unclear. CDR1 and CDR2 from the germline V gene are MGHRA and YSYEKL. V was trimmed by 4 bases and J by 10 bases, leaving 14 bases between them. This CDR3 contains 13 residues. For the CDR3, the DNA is TGCGCCAGCAGCCTGGCGGAGGTGGACCCCCAGCATTTT. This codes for CASSLAEVDPQHF.

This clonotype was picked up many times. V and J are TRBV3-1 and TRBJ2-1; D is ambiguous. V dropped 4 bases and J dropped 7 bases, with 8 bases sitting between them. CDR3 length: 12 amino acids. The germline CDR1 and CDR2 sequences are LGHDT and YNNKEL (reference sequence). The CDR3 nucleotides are TGTGCCAGCAGCCCTTCGTGGAATGAGCAGTTCTTC. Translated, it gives CASSPSWNEQFF.

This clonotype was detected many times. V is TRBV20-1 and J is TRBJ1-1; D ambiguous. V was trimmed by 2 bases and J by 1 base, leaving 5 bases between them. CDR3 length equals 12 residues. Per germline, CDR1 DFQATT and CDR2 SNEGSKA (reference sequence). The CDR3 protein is CSARQPNTEAFF. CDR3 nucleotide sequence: TGCAGTGCTAGACAGCCGAACACTGAAGCTTTCTTT.

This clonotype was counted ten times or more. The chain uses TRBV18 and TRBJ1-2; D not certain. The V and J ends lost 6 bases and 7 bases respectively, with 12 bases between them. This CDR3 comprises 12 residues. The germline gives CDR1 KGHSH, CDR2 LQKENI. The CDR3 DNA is TGTGCCAGCTCCCTTCTTCTCGGTGGCTACACCTTC. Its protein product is CASSLLLGGYTF.

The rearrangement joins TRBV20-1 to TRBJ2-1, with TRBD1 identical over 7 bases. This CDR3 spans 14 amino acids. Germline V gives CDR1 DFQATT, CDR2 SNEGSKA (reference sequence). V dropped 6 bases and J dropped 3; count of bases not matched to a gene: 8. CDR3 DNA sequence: TGCAGTGCCAGAACAGGGGACCTCTACAATGAGCAGTTCTTC. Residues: CSARTGDLYNEQFF.

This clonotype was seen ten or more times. Written as DNA, the CDR3 is TGTGCCAGCAGCGCCGACATTCACGAGCAGTACTTC. Translating it yields CASSADIHEQYF. This rearrangement joins TRBV7-9 to TRBJ2-7; D ambiguous. The CDR3 has 12 amino acids. V was trimmed by 5 bases and J by 5 bases, leaving 10 bases between them. Per germline, CDR1 SEHNR and CDR2 FQNEAQ (reference sequence).